This T cell receptor beta chain was documented in a study of T-cell memory formation after mild COVID-19. This clonotype was counted many times. Employing constant-segment primers, 5'RACE generated TCR alpha and TCR beta cDNA libraries bearing sample barcodes and UMIs. One entry per CDR3 protein results from TCRdb running MiXCR on the 5' RACE reads. The table shows about 130,000 distinct CDR3 sequences, with approximately 5.9% occurring only once. J lost 6 bases, V lost 5 bases, and 5 bases had no gene match. This CDR3 is 15 amino acids long. Germline V gene sequence: CDR1 KGHSH, CDR2 LQKENI. Sequencing was done on a sample of PBMCs or a T cell subset sorted from them (not recorded which). The clonotype was recovered from an adult woman who had mild COVID-19 (a few samples of this study predate the infection). Cell type and time point are not known. The rearrangement links TRBV18 to TRBJ2-1; TRBD2 aligns across 12 bases. CDR3 nucleotides: TGTGCCAGCTCAACGGGACTAGCGGGTGGCAATGAGCAGTTCTTC. Its protein product is CASSTGLAGGNEQFF.